This T cell receptor (beta chain) comes out of a study of response to subunit inactivated influenza vaccine. In regard to this clonotype: Its antigen is undetermined.

Regarding the study as a whole: The authors suggested that every seasonal influenza vaccination recruits few new T cells.

Between the trimmed V and J ends, which lost 5 bases and 4 bases, there was a span of 12 bases. The CDR3 consists of 14 residues. Germline CDR1 is LNHDA and CDR2 is SQIVND (reference sequence). Each CDR3 protein is one row after TCRdb ran MiXCR on the RT-PCR reads. The sample lists about 570,000 distinct CDR3 sequences; about an eighth were seen once. This chain joins TRBV19 and TRBJ2-1; D remains ambiguous. The material was PBMCs from blood, obtained on the day of vaccination. This clonotype was obtained from a man aged 50-60 years who received an inactivated influenza vaccine. CDR3 in DNA: TGTGCCAGTAGTGTGGGATCACTGTACAATGAGCAGTTCTTC. Translated: CASSVGSLYNEQFF.